This TCR beta chain was found in a study of OX40 agonist ivuxolimab in advanced cancers. Study as a whole: Hepatocellular carcinoma, melanoma, renal cell or head and neck cancer affected the dose-escalation patients. Allowance was made for prior anti-PD-1, anti-PD-L1 or anti-CTLA-4 therapy, and around 44% had some. Study-level findings and limits: Within 6 weeks, CD4+ and CD8+ blood T cells expanded clonally at 0.1 to 3.0 mg/kg.

Clones were sequenced by immunoSEQ multiplex PCR, and TCRdb holds only the in-frame ones, with some missing. The table includes some 74,000 clones, 65% to 90% detected once. Autoimmune disease history or systemic immunosuppression excluded patients. A word on this clone: Its specificity is not known.

Germline assignment: CDR1 LGHNA and CDR2 YNFKEQ. Trimming cost V 1 base and J 7 bases, with 12 bases left between them. This CDR3 is 14 amino acids long. The receptor's source is an adult with an advanced solid tumor such as melanoma, head and neck, liver or kidney cancer. The chain uses TRBV4-2 and TRBJ2-3; D may be TRBD1 (5 bases). Sequences were derived from CD4+ or CD8+ T cells sorted from blood, sampled in a trial of the OX40 agonist ivuxolimab. CDR3 sequence (DNA): TGTGCCAGCAGCCAAGGGGGCTCCACCAATACGCAGTATTTT. It codes for CASSQGGSTNTQYF.